This is a list of T cell receptor beta chains from one sample in a study of T cells in Graves' hyperthyroidism and ophthalmopathy. TCRdb used MiXCR to reprocess the multiplex PCR reads, holding one entry per CDR3 protein. Here the sample spans fewer than 500,000 distinct CDR3 sequences, over 12% being singletons. The sample comprised blood. The receptors come from a man younger than 30 with Graves' ophthalmopathy. Each CDR3 is given with its conserved first and last residue. A D gene is named only where the DNA matches it firmly. Clone size is not always given. Where it is, it says once, few, many or a class for expanded clones.

j_call d_call v_call clone_size cdr3_aa cdr3_nt
TRBJ1-5 TRBD1 TRBV18 many CASSPGTGRNQPQHF TGTGCCAGCTCACCAGGGACAGGGCGCAATCAGCCCCAGCATTTT
TRBJ2-3 TRBD2 TRBV6-5 NA CASSYQLAGVGDTQYF TGTGCCAGCAGTTACCAACTAGCGGGAGTGGGAGATACGCAGTATTTT
TRBJ2-4 TRBD1 TRBV12-3/TRBV12-4 many CASSSTGVDIQYF TGTGCCAGCAGTTCTACAGGGGTTGACATTCAGTACTTC
TRBJ1-2 NA TRBV30 once CAWSLGGSYGYTF TGTGCCTGGAGTCTGGGGGGTAGCTATGGCTACACCTTC
TRBJ2-3 NA TRBV10-3 many CAISELGALTDTQYF TGTGCCATCAGTGAGCTGGGGGCGCTCACAGATACGCAGTATTTT
TRBJ1-1 TRBD1 TRBV27 many CASSLGQFTEAFF TGTGCCAGCAGTTTGGGACAGTTCACTGAAGCTTTCTTT
TRBJ2-1 TRBD2 TRBV3-1 NA CASSQVISGSVSYNEQFF TGTGCCAGCAGCCAAGTCATAAGCGGGAGCGTATCCTACAATGAGCAGTTCTTC
TRBJ1-1 TRBD1 TRBV27 few CASARQGATEAFF TGTGCCAGCGCCCGACAGGGAGCCACTGAAGCTTTCTTT
TRBJ2-7 NA TRBV29-1 many CSARHGNEQYF TGCAGCGCCCGACACGGGAACGAGCAGTACTTC
TRBJ1-1 NA TRBV14 many CASSQDGAGKAFF TGTGCCAGCAGCCAAGATGGGGCAGGGAAAGCTTTCTTT
TRBJ1-1 NA TRBV6-1 NA CASSRGGSEAFF TGTGCCAGCAGTCGGGGGGGCTCTGAAGCTTTCTTT
TRBJ2-5 TRBD1 TRBV11-3 many CASSPRDSQETQYF TGTGCCAGCAGCCCGAGGGACAGCCAAGAGACCCAGTACTTC
TRBJ2-4 NA TRBV20-1 few CSARGRVDIAKNIQYF TGCAGTGCTAGAGGAAGGGTCGACATAGCCAAAAACATTCAGTACTTC
TRBJ1-1 NA TRBV9 many CASSAGQLNTEAFF TGTGCCAGCAGCGCGGGACAACTGAACACTGAAGCTTTCTTT
TRBJ1-2 NA TRBV12-3/TRBV12-4 few CASSQGTGVRYTF TGTGCCAGCAGCCAAGGGACGGGGGTAAGATACACCTTC
TRBJ2-5 TRBD2 TRBV7-9 few CASSGLGRETQYF TGTGCCAGCTCGGGACTAGGAAGAGAGACCCAGTACTTC
TRBJ2-7 NA TRBV4-1 many CASSQDGRDPYEQYF TGCGCCAGCAGCCAAGACGGCAGGGACCCCTACGAGCAGTACTTC
TRBJ1-2 TRBD1 TRBV3-1 many CASSPDRGDYGYTF TGTGCCAGCAGCCCCGACAGGGGGGACTATGGCTACACCTTC
TRBJ2-2 NA TRBV27 NA CASSLSQGGELFF TGTGCCAGCAGTTTATCCCAAGGCGGGGAGCTGTTTTTT
TRBJ2-1 TRBD2 TRBV3-1 many CASSQAAGGATEQFF TGTGCCAGCAGCCAAGCTGCCGGGGGGGCAACTGAGCAGTTCTTC
TRBJ2-2 NA TRBV6-1 NA CASSPRPTGELFF TGTGCCAGCAGTCCCCGTCCCACCGGGGAGCTGTTTTTT
TRBJ2-6 NA TRBV11-1 many CASSLKYSFSGANVLTF TGTGCCAGCAGCTTAAAGTACAGCTTTTCTGGGGCCAACGTCCTGACTTTC
TRBJ2-4 TRBD2 TRBV20-1 few CSARVQTSGSNIQYF TGCAGTGCTAGAGTCCAAACTAGCGGGAGTAACATTCAGTACTTC
TRBJ1-4 NA TRBV13 many CASSLDREEKLFF TGTGCCAGCAGCTTAGACCGCGAAGAAAAACTGTTTTTT
TRBJ1-1 NA TRBV12-3/TRBV12-4 many CASSQQGATEAFF TGTGCCAGCAGTCAGCAGGGAGCCACTGAAGCTTTCTTT
TRBJ2-5 NA TRBV29-1 few CSVAGRHQETQYF TGCAGCGTTGCGGGACGCCACCAAGAGACCCAGTACTTC
TRBJ1-2 NA TRBV20-1 many CSASESGYTF TGCAGTGCTAGTGAAAGTGGCTACACCTTC
TRBJ1-5 NA TRBV12-3/TRBV12-4 many CASSYRQSNQPQHF TGTGCCAGCAGTTATAGACAGTCTAATCAGCCCCAGCATTTT
TRBJ2-1 TRBD1 TRBV15 few CATSRTTGDNEQFF TGTGCCACCAGCAGGACGACAGGGGACAATGAGCAGTTCTTC
TRBJ2-7 NA TRBV24-1 many CATEGSHTGEQYF TGTGCCACAGAGGGATCCCACACGGGTGAGCAGTACTTC
TRBJ2-4 TRBD1 TRBV19 NA CASSNYGTGVMDIQYF TGTGCCAGTAGTAACTACGGGACAGGGGTTATGGACATTCAGTACTTC
TRBJ2-7 NA TRBV4-1 NA CASSLEGGSPYEQYF TGCGCCAGCAGCCTGGAAGGGGGTTCCCCCTACGAGCAGTACTTC
TRBJ1-1 TRBD1 TRBV5-1 NA CASSGQGAYTEAFF TGCGCCAGCAGCGGGCAGGGGGCGTACACTGAAGCTTTCTTT
TRBJ2-7 NA TRBV19 NA CASSILVGSTYEQYF TGTGCCAGTAGTATTTTAGTCGGGTCCACCTACGAGCAGTACTTC
TRBJ1-1 NA TRBV18 few CASSPQSARMNTEAFF TGTGCCAGCTCACCTCAATCAGCGCGGATGAACACTGAAGCTTTCTTT
TRBJ2-1 TRBD2 TRBV12-3/TRBV12-4 NA CASSGTSGVGEQFF TGTGCCAGCAGCGGGACTAGCGGGGTTGGTGAGCAGTTCTTC
TRBJ2-1 TRBD2 TRBV20-1 many CSARGTRTTTFHEQFF TGCAGTGCTAGAGGGACTAGAACCACCACTTTCCATGAGCAGTTCTTC
TRBJ1-6 NA TRBV20-1 many CSARDLQLNSPLHF TGCAGTGCTAGAGATTTACAGCTTAATTCACCCCTCCACTTT
TRBJ1-5 NA TRBV4-1 few CASSQRTDANQPQHF TGCGCCAGCAGCCAGCGGACAGATGCCAATCAGCCCCAGCATTTT
TRBJ2-7 NA TRBV4-1 few CASSQEFGETYEQYF TGCGCCAGCAGCCAAGAATTCGGGGAAACCTACGAGCAGTACTTC
TRBJ1-6 TRBD1 TRBV5-8 many CASSQGQGYSPLHF TGTGCCAGCAGCCAGGGACAGGGGTATTCACCCCTCCACTTT
TRBJ2-1 TRBD2 TRBV13 many CASSLGRRGANNEQFF TGTGCCAGCAGCTTAGGTCGGCGGGGGGCGAACAATGAGCAGTTCTTC
TRBJ2-1 NA TRBV5-1 many CASSVARDEQFF TGCGCCAGCAGTGTGGCCCGGGATGAGCAGTTCTTC
TRBJ2-7 NA TRBV9 NA CASSDGTFYEQYF TGTGCCAGCAGCGACGGGACTTTCTACGAGCAGTACTTC
TRBJ1-1 TRBD1 TRBV6-1 NA CASRLTGSITEAFF TGTGCCAGCAGGTTGACAGGGTCGATCACTGAAGCTTTCTTT
TRBJ2-3 NA TRBV24-1 many CATSVTGSTDTQYF TGTGCCACCAGTGTAACAGGGAGCACAGATACGCAGTATTTT
TRBJ2-1 TRBD1 TRBV6-1 many CASSYGQGALEQFF TGTGCCAGCAGTTATGGACAGGGGGCTCTTGAGCAGTTCTTC
TRBJ1-2 TRBD1 TRBV20-1 few CSARDPGTGMYGYTF TGCAGTGCTAGAGATCCCGGGACAGGGATGTATGGCTACACCTTC
TRBJ2-5 NA TRBV4-1 few CASSRETGRIETQYF TGCGCCAGCAGCCGGGAGACAGGGAGGATTGAGACCCAGTACTTC
TRBJ2-1 NA TRBV10-3 many CAISVDGDSYNEQFF TGTGCCATCAGTGTGGACGGAGACTCCTACAATGAGCAGTTCTTC
TRBJ2-7 NA TRBV12-5 NA CATQGHAGPEQYF TGTGCTACCCAGGGGCACGCCGGACCCGAGCAGTACTTC
TRBJ1-2 TRBD1 TRBV27 many CASSIGTGHGYTF TGTGCCAGCAGTATTGGGACAGGGCATGGCTACACCTTC
TRBJ2-7 TRBD2 TRBV5-1 many CASSLAPSGGAQSYEQYF TGCGCCAGCAGCTTGGCGCCTAGCGGGGGGGCCCAGAGCTACGAGCAGTACTTC
TRBJ1-2 NA TRBV19 NA CASSILRPLNYGYTF TGTGCCAGTAGTATCTTGAGACCGCTGAACTATGGCTACACCTTC
TRBJ1-1 NA TRBV28 many CASSLWHLNTEAFF TGTGCCAGCAGTTTGTGGCACCTAAACACTGAAGCTTTCTTT